The subject of this entry is one T cell receptor (beta chain). The antigen is undetermined. V was shortened by 6 bases and J by 1 base, with 15 bases between the two germline ends. This CDR3 comprises 15 residues. Germline V gene sequence: CDR1 SGHTA, CDR2 FQGNSA. It was with 60 Vbeta and 13 Jbeta primers that the PCR ran. Per the authors' pipeline: In a later analysis, the count reached about 82 million unique TCR beta chains, with roughly 9.9 million shared. The assay was immunoSEQ multiplex PCR, and TCRdb's table has in-frame clones only and misses some. V, J and clone size derive from that table, while D and trimming were established from the DNA sequence. The data contain some 87,000 clones, around four fifths of them seen just once; the ten biggest clones take up 6.5% to 8%. The sample is drawn from a study of cytomegalovirus exposure and HLA in healthy donors. Study-wide results and limits: The study dropped some indistinguishable V segments, TRBV6-2 and TRBV6-3 among them. A few of the chains that were CMV-associated were confirmed in vitro to be specific for CMV antigens.

This receptor was obtained from a man aged 45 to 65 in good health and CMV-seropositive. Sequencing was carried out using PBMCs. The chain uses TRBV7-2 and TRBJ1-1; the D is unclear. The CDR3, as DNA: TGTGCCAGCAGGGAGATGACGGTGGGGAACACTGAAGCTTTCTTT. Protein product: CASREMTVGNTEAFF.